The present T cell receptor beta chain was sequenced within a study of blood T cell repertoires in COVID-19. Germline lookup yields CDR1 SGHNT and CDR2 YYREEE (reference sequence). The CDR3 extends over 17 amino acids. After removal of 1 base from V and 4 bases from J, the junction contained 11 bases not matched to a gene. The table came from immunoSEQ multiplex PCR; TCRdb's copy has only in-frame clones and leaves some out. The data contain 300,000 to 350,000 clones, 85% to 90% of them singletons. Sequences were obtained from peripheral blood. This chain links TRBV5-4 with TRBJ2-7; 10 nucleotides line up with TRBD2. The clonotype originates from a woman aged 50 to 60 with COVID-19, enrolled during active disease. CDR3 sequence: CASSLSSGSIQWYEQYF. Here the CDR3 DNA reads TGTGCCAGCAGCTTGTCTAGCGGGAGCATCCAGTGGTACGAGCAGTACTTC. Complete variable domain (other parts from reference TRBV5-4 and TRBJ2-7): ETGVTQSPTHLIKTRGQQVTLRCSSQSGHNTVSWYQQALGQGPQFIFQYYREEENGRGNFPPRFSGLQFPNYSSELNVNALELDDSALYLCASSLSSGSIQWYEQYFGPGTRLTVT.